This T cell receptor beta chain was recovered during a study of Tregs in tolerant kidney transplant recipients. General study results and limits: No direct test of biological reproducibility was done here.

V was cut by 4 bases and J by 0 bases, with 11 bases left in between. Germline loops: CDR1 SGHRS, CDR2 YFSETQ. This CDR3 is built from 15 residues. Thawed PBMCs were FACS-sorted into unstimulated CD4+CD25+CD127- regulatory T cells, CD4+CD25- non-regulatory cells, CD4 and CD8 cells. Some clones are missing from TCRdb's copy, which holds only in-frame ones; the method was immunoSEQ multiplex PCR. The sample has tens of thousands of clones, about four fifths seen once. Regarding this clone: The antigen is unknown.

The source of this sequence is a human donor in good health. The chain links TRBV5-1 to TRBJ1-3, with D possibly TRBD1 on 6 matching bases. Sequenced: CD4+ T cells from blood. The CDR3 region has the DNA TGCGCCAGCAGCCCCGGACAGACCTCTGGAAACACCATATATTTT. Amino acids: CASSPGQTSGNTIYF.